A selection of T cell receptor beta chains follows, all from one sample in a study of blood T cell repertoires in COVID-19. Clones were sequenced by immunoSEQ multiplex PCR, and TCRdb holds only the in-frame ones, with some missing. The repertoire holds about 46,000 clones, approximately 88% seen once, with over 9.5% in the top ten. Sample: peripheral blood. These receptors were obtained from a human donor with active COVID-19. The donor label of this sample is uncertain. Each CDR3 is given with its conserved first and last residue. Each record gives: J gene, V gene, D gene, clone size, CDR3 DNA, CDR3 protein. A D gene is named only where the DNA matches it firmly. A clone size is listed for some rows: how often the clone was seen (once, few, many), or a class if it is expanded.

j_gene: TRBJ1-2; v_gene: TRBV7-2; d_gene: .; abundance: .; CDR3nt: TGTGCCAGCAGCGTACAGGCGACCTATGGCTACACCTTC; CDR3aa: CASSVQATYGYTF
j_gene: TRBJ2-2; v_gene: TRBV6-6; d_gene: TRBD2; abundance: .; CDR3nt: TGTGCCAGCAGTCGGCGAACGGGACTAGCGGGATCCGGGGAGCTGTTTTTT; CDR3aa: CASSRRTGLAGSGELFF
j_gene: TRBJ2-5; v_gene: TRBV6-1; d_gene: TRBD1; abundance: .; CDR3nt: TGTGCCAGCAGTGAACGGACAGGGCGAGAGACCCAGTACTTC; CDR3aa: CASSERTGRETQYF
j_gene: TRBJ1-1; v_gene: TRBV6-6; d_gene: TRBD1; abundance: .; CDR3nt: TGTGCCAGCAGCGGGGGTGGGGACAGGGGGCGAGTAGCTTTCTTT; CDR3aa: CASSGGGDRGRVAFF
j_gene: TRBJ2-7; v_gene: TRBV6-5; d_gene: .; abundance: .; CDR3nt: TGTGCCAGCAGTAGAACGAAAGCATCTTGGGAGCAGTACTTC; CDR3aa: CASSRTKASWEQYF
j_gene: TRBJ2-7; v_gene: TRBV7-2; d_gene: TRBD2; abundance: once; CDR3nt: TGTGCCAGCAGTCGGTCTAGCGGGACGAGCTCCTACGAGCAGTACTTC; CDR3aa: CASSRSSGTSSYEQYF
j_gene: TRBJ1-1; v_gene: TRBV30; d_gene: .; abundance: few; CDR3nt: TGTGCCTGGAGTGTATCAGGGCTGGCTTTCTTT; CDR3aa: CAWSVSGLAFF
j_gene: TRBJ2-3; v_gene: TRBV3-1/TRBV3-2; d_gene: TRBD2; abundance: .; CDR3nt: TGTGCCAGCAGCCAAGACAAGCGGGGGGGCACAGATACGCAGTATTTT; CDR3aa: CASSQDKRGGTDTQYF
j_gene: TRBJ1-2; v_gene: TRBV2; d_gene: .; abundance: .; CDR3nt: TGTGCCAGCAGCCTAATAGAATCCCCAATTTATGGCTACACCTTC; CDR3aa: CASSLIESPIYGYTF
j_gene: TRBJ2-3; v_gene: TRBV18; d_gene: TRBD2; abundance: .; CDR3nt: TGTGCCAGCTCACGGACTAGCGGCACAGATACGCAGTATTTT; CDR3aa: CASSRTSGTDTQYF
j_gene: TRBJ1-2; v_gene: TRBV5-6; d_gene: .; abundance: .; CDR3nt: TGTGCCAGCAGCTTGGATGACCCAGACTTGTATGGCTACACCTTC; CDR3aa: CASSLDDPDLYGYTF
j_gene: TRBJ2-7; v_gene: TRBV16; d_gene: .; abundance: once; CDR3nt: TGTGCCAGCGGGGGACCGGGACATGCGCCCTACGAGCAGTACTTC; CDR3aa: CASGGPGHAPYEQYF
j_gene: TRBJ1-2; v_gene: TRBV4-1; d_gene: TRBD1; abundance: .; CDR3nt: TGCGCCAGCAGCCCTCGACAGGGGGCCGGTATAGCGGGCTACACCTTC; CDR3aa: CASSPRQGAGIAGYTF
j_gene: TRBJ2-3; v_gene: TRBV19; d_gene: TRBD1; abundance: .; CDR3nt: TGTGCCAGTAGTACTCAGGGGGCAGGTACGCAGTATTTT; CDR3aa: CASSTQGAGTQYF
j_gene: TRBJ2-7; v_gene: TRBV19; d_gene: TRBD1; abundance: .; CDR3nt: TGTGCCAGTAGCGCTCGATCCCGGGACAGGGTATACTACGAGCAGTACTTC; CDR3aa: CASSARSRDRVYYEQYF
j_gene: TRBJ2-1; v_gene: TRBV5-1; d_gene: TRBD2; abundance: .; CDR3nt: TGCGCCAGCAGCTTGGGGAGCGGGAGGGTAGGCTACAATGAGCAGTTCTTC; CDR3aa: CASSLGSGRVGYNEQFF
j_gene: TRBJ1-3; v_gene: TRBV5-1; d_gene: TRBD1; abundance: .; CDR3nt: TGCGCCAGCAGCTTCACAGGGGTCGGAAACACCATATATTTT; CDR3aa: CASSFTGVGNTIYF
j_gene: TRBJ2-5; v_gene: TRBV3-1/TRBV3-2; d_gene: TRBD2; abundance: .; CDR3nt: TGTGCCAGCAGCCACCGGGTAGCGGGGGGGCCAGAGACCCAGTACTTC; CDR3aa: CASSHRVAGGPETQYF
j_gene: TRBJ2-1; v_gene: TRBV9; d_gene: TRBD2; abundance: .; CDR3nt: TGTGCCAGCAGCGGGGGACTAGACAATGAGCAGTTCTTC; CDR3aa: CASSGGLDNEQFF
j_gene: TRBJ1-6; v_gene: TRBV6-5; d_gene: .; abundance: .; CDR3nt: TGTGCCAGCAGTCCAACAAATTCACCCCTCCACTTT; CDR3aa: CASSPTNSPLHF
j_gene: TRBJ2-7; v_gene: TRBV7-2; d_gene: TRBD2; abundance: .; CDR3nt: TGTGCCAGCAGCTACCGGGAGGGCTACGAGCAGTACTTC; CDR3aa: CASSYREGYEQYF
j_gene: TRBJ2-1; v_gene: TRBV19; d_gene: TRBD2; abundance: .; CDR3nt: TGTGCCAGTGATAGCGGGAGTTTCTACAATGAGCAGTTCTTC; CDR3aa: CASDSGSFYNEQFF
j_gene: TRBJ1-1; v_gene: TRBV29-1; d_gene: .; abundance: few; CDR3nt: TGCAGCGTTACACGTCCGAGCGCTGAAGCTTTCTTT; CDR3aa: CSVTRPSAEAFF
j_gene: TRBJ2-7; v_gene: TRBV6-5; d_gene: .; abundance: .; CDR3nt: TGTGCCAGCAGTTACGCCAGGGGCTACGAGCAGTACTTC; CDR3aa: CASSYARGYEQYF
j_gene: TRBJ2-5; v_gene: TRBV11-2; d_gene: TRBD1; abundance: .; CDR3nt: TGTGCCAGCAGCTGGACAGGGAAAGAGACCCAGTACTTC; CDR3aa: CASSWTGKETQYF
j_gene: TRBJ1-2; v_gene: TRBV15; d_gene: TRBD1; abundance: .; CDR3nt: TGTGCCACCAGCGGTACCGGGACAGGGAGCAATGGCTACACCTTC; CDR3aa: CATSGTGTGSNGYTF
j_gene: TRBJ2-5; v_gene: TRBV10-3; d_gene: TRBD2; abundance: .; CDR3nt: TGTGCCATCAGACCGGGACTAGCGGGGCAACAAGAGACCCAGTACTTC; CDR3aa: CAIRPGLAGQQETQYF
j_gene: TRBJ2-7; v_gene: TRBV4-3; d_gene: .; abundance: .; CDR3nt: TGCGCCAGCAGCCTAGTCAACGGGGGTGTAGACGAGCAGTACTTC; CDR3aa: CASSLVNGGVDEQYF
j_gene: TRBJ1-2; v_gene: TRBV21-1; d_gene: .; abundance: .; CDR3nt: TGTGCCAGCAGCAAGTCAGGACGGGGGTTAGGCTACACCTTC; CDR3aa: CASSKSGRGLGYTF
j_gene: TRBJ1-2; v_gene: TRBV12-3/TRBV12-4; d_gene: .; abundance: .; CDR3nt: TGTGCCAGCAGCCCTGGACTCCCTAATGGCTACACCTTC; CDR3aa: CASSPGLPNGYTF
j_gene: TRBJ2-5; v_gene: TRBV7-7; d_gene: TRBD2; abundance: .; CDR3nt: TGTGCTAGCGGACCTAGCGGGGGGTTGGAGACCCAGTACTTC; CDR3aa: CASGPSGGLETQYF
j_gene: TRBJ1-2; v_gene: TRBV7-9; d_gene: TRBD1; abundance: .; CDR3nt: TGTGCCAGCAGCCCATGGATCATAAAGGGGGCAGACTATGGCTACACCTTC; CDR3aa: CASSPWIIKGADYGYTF
j_gene: TRBJ1-1; v_gene: TRBV4-3; d_gene: .; abundance: .; CDR3nt: TGCGCCAGCAGCCAATCTGCGGGGATTGGTGAAGCTTTCTTT; CDR3aa: CASSQSAGIGEAFF